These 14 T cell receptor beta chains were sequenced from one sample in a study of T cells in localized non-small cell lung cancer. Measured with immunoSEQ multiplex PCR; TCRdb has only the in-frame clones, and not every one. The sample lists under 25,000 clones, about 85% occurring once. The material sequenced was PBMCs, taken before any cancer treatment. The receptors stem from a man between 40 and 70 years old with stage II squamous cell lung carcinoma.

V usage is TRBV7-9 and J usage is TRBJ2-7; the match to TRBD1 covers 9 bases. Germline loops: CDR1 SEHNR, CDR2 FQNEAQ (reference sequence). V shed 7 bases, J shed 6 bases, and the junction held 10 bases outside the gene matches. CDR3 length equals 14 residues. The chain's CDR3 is CASTTGTGSPEQYF. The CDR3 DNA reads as TGTGCCAGCACCACCGGGACAGGGTCTCCCGAGCAGTACTTC.

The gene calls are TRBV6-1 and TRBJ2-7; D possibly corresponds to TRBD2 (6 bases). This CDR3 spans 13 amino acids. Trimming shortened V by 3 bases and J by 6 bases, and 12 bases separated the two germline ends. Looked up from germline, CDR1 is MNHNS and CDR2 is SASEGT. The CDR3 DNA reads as TGTGCCAGCAGTGATCCTAGCGTCGGCGAGCAGTACTTC. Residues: CASSDPSVGEQYF.

This chain's CDR3 is CASGGGRADEQFF. The CDR3 DNA is TGTGCCAGCGGCGGCGGGAGGGCCGATGAGCAGTTCTTC. The rearrangement joins TRBV7-9 to TRBJ2-1, with 9 bases matching TRBD2. The V and J ends lost 8 bases and 8 bases, in that order; junction bases with no gene match: 7. Germline CDR1 reads SEHNR; CDR2 reads FQNEAQ (reference sequence). This CDR3 region has 13 residues.

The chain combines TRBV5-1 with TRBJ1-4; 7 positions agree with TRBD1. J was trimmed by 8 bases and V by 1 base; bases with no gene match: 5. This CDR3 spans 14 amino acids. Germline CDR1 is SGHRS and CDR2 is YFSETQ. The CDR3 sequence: CASSLTGEREKLFF. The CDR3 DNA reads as TGCGCCAGCAGCTTGACAGGGGAGCGAGAAAAACTGTTTTTT.

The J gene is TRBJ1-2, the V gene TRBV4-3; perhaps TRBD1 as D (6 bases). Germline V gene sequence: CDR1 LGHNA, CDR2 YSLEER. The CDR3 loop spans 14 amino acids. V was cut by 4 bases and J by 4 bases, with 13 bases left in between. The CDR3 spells CASSPAGGGYGYTF. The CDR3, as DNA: TGCGCCAGCAGCCCCGCCGGGGGCGGCTATGGCTACACCTTC.

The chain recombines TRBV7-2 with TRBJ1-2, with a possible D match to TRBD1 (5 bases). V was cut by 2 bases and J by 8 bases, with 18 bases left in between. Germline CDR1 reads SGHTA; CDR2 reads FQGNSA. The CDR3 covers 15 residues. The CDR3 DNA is TGTGCCAGCAGCTTATGGGGCAGCACCCCGGGAGGCTACACCTTC. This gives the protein CASSLWGSTPGGYTF.

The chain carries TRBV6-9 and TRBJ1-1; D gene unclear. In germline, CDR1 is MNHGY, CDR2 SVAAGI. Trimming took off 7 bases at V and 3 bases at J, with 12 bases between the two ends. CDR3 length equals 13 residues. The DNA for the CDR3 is TGTGCCAGCAAGAGACTCGGGGACACTGAAGCTTTCTTT. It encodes CASKRLGDTEAFF.

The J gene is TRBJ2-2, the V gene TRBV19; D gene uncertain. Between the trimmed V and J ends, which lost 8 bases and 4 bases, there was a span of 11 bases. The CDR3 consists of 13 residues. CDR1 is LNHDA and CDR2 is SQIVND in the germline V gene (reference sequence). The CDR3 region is CASRGVGTGELFF. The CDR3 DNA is TGTGCCAGTCGTGGGGTGGGCACCGGGGAGCTGTTTTTT.

CDR3 in amino acids: CASSLGAGGWSYNEQFF. The CDR3 DNA follows: TGTGCCAGCAGCTTAGGCGCGGGGGGGTGGTCCTACAATGAGCAGTTCTTC. The chain carries TRBV7-2 and TRBJ2-1; 9 positions agree with TRBD2. The V gene end was trimmed by 1 base and the J gene end by 1 base; junction bases not matched to a gene: 5. Germline V gene sequence: CDR1 SGHTA, CDR2 FQGNSA. The CDR3 loop spans 17 amino acids.

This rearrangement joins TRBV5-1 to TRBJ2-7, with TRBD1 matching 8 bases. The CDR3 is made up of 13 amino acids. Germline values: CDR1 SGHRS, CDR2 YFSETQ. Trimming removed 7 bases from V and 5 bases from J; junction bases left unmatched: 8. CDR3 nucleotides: TGCGCCAGCCATAGGACAGGGAGCGACGAGCAGTACTTC. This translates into CASHRTGSDEQYF. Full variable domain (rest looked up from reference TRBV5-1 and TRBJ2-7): KAGVTQTPRYLIKTRGQQVTLSCSPISGHRSVSWYQQTPGQGLQFLFEYFSETQRNKGNFPGRFSGRQFSNSRSEMNVSTLELGDSALYLCASHRTGSDEQYFGPGTRLTVT.

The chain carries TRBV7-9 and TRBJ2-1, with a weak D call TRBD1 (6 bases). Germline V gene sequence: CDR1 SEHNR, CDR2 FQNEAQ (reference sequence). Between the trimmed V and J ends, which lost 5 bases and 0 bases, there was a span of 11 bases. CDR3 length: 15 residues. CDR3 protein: CASSPPGHSYNEQFF. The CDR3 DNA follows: TGTGCCAGCAGCCCCCCGGGACACTCCTACAATGAGCAGTTCTTC.

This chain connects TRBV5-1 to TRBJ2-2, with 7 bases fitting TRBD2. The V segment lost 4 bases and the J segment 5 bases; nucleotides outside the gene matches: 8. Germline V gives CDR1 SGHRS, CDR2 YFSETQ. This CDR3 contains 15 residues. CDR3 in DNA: TGCGCCAGCAGCCCCGAGCGGGGTGGTACCGGGGAGCTGTTTTTT. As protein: CASSPERGGTGELFF.

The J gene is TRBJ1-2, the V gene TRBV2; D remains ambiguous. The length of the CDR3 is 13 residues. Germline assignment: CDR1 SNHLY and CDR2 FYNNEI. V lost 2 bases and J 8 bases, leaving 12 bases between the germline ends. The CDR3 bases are TGTGCCAGCAGTGAAAGTGTTAGTCGGGGCTACACCTTC. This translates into CASSESVSRGYTF.

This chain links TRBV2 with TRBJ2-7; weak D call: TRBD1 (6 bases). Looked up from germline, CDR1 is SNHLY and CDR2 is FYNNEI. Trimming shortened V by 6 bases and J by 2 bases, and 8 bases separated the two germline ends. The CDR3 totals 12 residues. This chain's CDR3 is CASRDSPYEQYF. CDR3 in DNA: TGTGCCAGCAGGGACAGCCCCTACGAGCAGTACTTC.